This passage covers 15 T cell receptor beta chains from one sample sequenced in a study of T cells in Graves' hyperthyroidism and ophthalmopathy. Amplified regions were TCR beta CDR3 sequences from RNA transcripts. The HTBI primer set drove a first-round RT-PCR of the TCR CDR3. TCRdb itself ran the multiplex PCR reads through MiXCR, one entry per CDR3 protein. The table lists approximately 640,000 distinct CDR3 sequences, about 17% of them singletons, with 3.8% in the top ten. The sequencing input was blood. The receptors shown here come from a woman aged 25 to 45 with Graves' hyperthyroidism.

The V gene is TRBV2, the J gene TRBJ2-5; a possible D gene is TRBD1 (6 bases). Germline CDR1 and CDR2: SNHLY and FYNNEI. V was pared by 6 bases and J by 1 base, with 15 bases between. The CDR3 is made up of 15 amino acids. Here the CDR3 reads CASRPRGYTQETQYF. CDR3 bases: TGTGCCAGCAGACCCAGGGGCTATACCCAAGAGACCCAGTACTTC. Variable domain in full (rest from reference TRBV2 and TRBJ2-5): EPEVTQTPSHQVTQMGQEVILRCVPISNHLYFYWYRQILGQKVEFLVSFYNNEISEKSEIFDDQFSVERPDGSNFTLKIRSTKLEDSAMYFCASRPRGYTQETQYFGPGTRLLVL.

This clonotype was picked up many times. The chain has TRBV2 and TRBJ2-2; possible D gene TRBD1, 6 bases. The germline CDR1 and CDR2 sequences are SNHLY and FYNNEI. The length of the CDR3 is 15 residues. Trimming shortened V by 5 bases and J by 6 bases, and 16 bases separated the two germline ends. The CDR3 is CASSRQAGGAGELFF. The CDR3 bases are TGTGCCAGCAGTCGACAGGCGGGTGGGGCCGGGGAGCTGTTTTTT.

For this clonotype: This may stem from a read error, because a much larger clone lies one nucleotide away. No conserved phenylalanine or tryptophan ends this CDR3, so it is likely a read error. This chain joins TRBV20-1 and TRBJ2-1; the D gene is possibly TRBD1 (5 bases). Germline CDR1 is DFQATT and CDR2 is SNEGSKA (reference sequence). The CDR3 totals 15 residues. The V gene lost 1 base and the J gene lost 4 bases, with 14 bases spanning the gap. CDR3 sequence reads: CSARGSGNPYNEQFL. The CDR3 DNA is TGCAGTGCTAGAGGTTCAGGGAACCCTTACAATGAGCAGTTCCTC.

With regard to this clonotype: A much larger clone is a single base away; this may be a read error. V is TRBV19 and J is TRBJ1-1, with 9 bases aligning to TRBD1. The CDR3 spans 14 residues. CDR1 is LNHDA, CDR2 SQIVND, per germline (reference sequence). The V gene end was trimmed by 3 bases and the J gene end by 6 bases; junction bases not matched to a gene: 5. As DNA, the CDR3 is TGTGCCAGTAGTATCTGGACAGGGGACGCTGAAGCTTTCTTT. Residues: CASSIWTGDAEAFF.

The sample holds a few counts of this clonotype. This rearrangement joins TRBV30 to TRBJ2-3; D unresolved. The V gene's germline CDR1 is GTSNPN and CDR2 SVGIG (reference sequence). Trimming took 5 bases from V and 2 from J, leaving 5 bases between them. The CDR3 covers 11 residues. The CDR3 here is CAWADTDTQYF. CDR3 nucleotide sequence: TGTGCCTGGGCCGACACAGATACGCAGTATTTT. Using reference TRBV30 and TRBJ2-3 for the parts outside the CDR3, the full variable domain is SQTIHQWPATLVQPVGSPLSLECTVEGTSNPNLYWYRQAAGRGLQLLFYSVGIGQISSEVPQNLSASRPQDRQFILSSKKLLLSDSGFYLCAWADTDTQYFGPGTRLTVL.

This clonotype was counted ten times or more. V gene TRBV12-3 or TRBV12-4 combines with J gene TRBJ1-1; no clear D gene. V was clipped by 6 bases and J by 6 bases, with 8 bases between them. CDR3 size: 11 residues. The CDR3 sequence: CASSLYSEAFF. CDR3 bases: TGTGCCAGCAGCCTCTACTCTGAAGCTTTCTTT.

This clonotype was recorded a few times. The V call is TRBV18, the J call TRBJ2-2; weak D call: TRBD2 (5 bases). With 2 bases removed from V and 11 bases from J, the gap between germline ends came to 12 bases. Per the germline V gene, CDR1 is KGHSH and CDR2 is LQKENI. This CDR3 is built from 13 residues. CDR3 DNA sequence: TGTGCCAGCTCACCAGTGAGGGAAGGAGAGCTGTTTTTT. Protein: CASSPVREGELFF.

This clonotype was counted at least ten times. The DNA for the CDR3 is TGTGCCAGCAGCCAAGGCACAGGGGGTGGCGGCACCTTC. Protein sequence: CASSQGTGGGGTF. The V gene is TRBV3-1, the J gene TRBJ1-2; 8 bases line up with TRBD1. The CDR3 loop spans 13 amino acids. J was trimmed by 13 bases and V by 1 base; bases with no gene match: 8. CDR1 LGHDT and CDR2 YNNKEL come from the germline V gene (reference sequence).

This rearrangement joins TRBV27 to TRBJ1-5; possible D gene TRBD1, 5 bases. With 6 bases removed from V and 11 bases from J, the gap between germline ends came to 17 bases. Germline CDR1 MNHEY, CDR2 SMNVEV (reference sequence). The CDR3 covers 13 residues. This CDR3 is CASSDPGLGAQHF. CDR3 DNA: TGTGCCAGCAGCGACCCAGGGCTTGGAGCCCAGCATTTT.

The gene calls are TRBV28 and TRBJ2-5; 13 positions agree with TRBD2. The CDR3 has 16 amino acids. The V gene's germline CDR1 is MDHEN and CDR2 SYDVKM. The V segment lost 6 bases and the J segment 13 bases; nucleotides outside the gene matches: 17. The CDR3 DNA reads TGTGCCAGCAGCCGACCCTCCCTCACTAGCGGGAGGGCCCCGTACTTC. Its protein product is CASSRPSLTSGRAPYF.

On this clonotype: A much larger clone lies a single base off, so this may be a read error. The rearrangement links TRBV28 to TRBJ2-7, with TRBD1 matching 7 bases. CDR3 length: 13 residues. Trimming cost V 8 bases and J 3 bases; bases outside gene matches: 7. Germline loops: CDR1 MDHEN, CDR2 SYDVKM. The CDR3 loop reads CASAPSGGYEQYF. For the CDR3, the DNA is TGTGCCAGCGCCCCATCAGGGGGCTACGAGCAGTACTTC.

This clonotype was seen only a few times. This chain links TRBV12-3 or TRBV12-4 with TRBJ1-2, with TRBD1 matching 7 bases. The trim removed 4 bases at V and 0 bases at J, leaving 11 bases unmatched. This CDR3 comprises 17 residues. The CDR3 here is CASSSPGQPFTNYGYTF. The CDR3, as DNA: TGTGCCAGCAGTTCCCCGGGACAGCCGTTTACTAACTATGGCTACACCTTC.

This clonotype appeared many times. The chain combines TRBV5-1 with TRBJ2-3; 8 bases match TRBD2. This CDR3 comprises 16 residues. The junction had 7 bases not matched to a gene; V was cut back by 4 bases and J by 0 bases. Per the germline V gene, CDR1 is SGHRS and CDR2 is YFSETQ. CDR3 bases: TGCGCCAGCAGCCTCGGACTAGCCTTTAGCACAGATACGCAGTATTTT. This sequence encodes CASSLGLAFSTDTQYF.

This clonotype was counted only a few times. The V gene is TRBV5-6, the J gene TRBJ1-5; D gene uncertain. V was pared by 4 bases and J by 6 bases, with 11 bases between. This CDR3 has 13 residues. From germline, CDR1 is SGHDT and CDR2 YYEEEE. CDR3 bases: TGTGCCAGCAGCCTGAACCTATTTCAGCCCCAGCATTTT. This sequence encodes CASSLNLFQPQHF.

There are many counts of this clonotype. The rearrangement joins TRBV28 to TRBJ1-1; the D is unclear. This CDR3 is 13 amino acids long. V lost 5 bases and J lost 4, with 11 bases in between. Germline V gives CDR1 MDHEN, CDR2 SYDVKM. The CDR3 loop reads CASSPLALTEAFF. CDR3 DNA sequence: TGTGCCAGCAGTCCCCTGGCACTCACTGAAGCTTTCTTT.